The 19 T cell receptor beta chains listed next were all sequenced from one sample in a study of control samples from healthy donors and cancer patients. Libraries were prepared by immunoSEQ multiplex PCR; TCRdb keeps only in-frame clonotypes and omits some of them. The sample contains 160,000 or so clones, about 94% of which appear only once. The source material was PBMCs. The receptors here all came from a man aged 55 to 70 with colorectal cancer.

The chain uses TRBV7-9 and TRBJ1-1; 8 bases align to TRBD1. The V gene end was trimmed by 3 bases and the J gene end by 0 bases; junction bases not matched to a gene: 6. The germline V gene has CDR1 SEHNR and CDR2 FQNEAQ (reference sequence). The CDR3 covers 16 residues. The CDR3 DNA sequence: TGTGCCAGCAGCTTGCCGACAGGGGCATTGAACACTGAAGCTTTCTTT. It specifies CASSLPTGALNTEAFF.

This CDR3 reads CSVVFSWTGGFQETQYF. The DNA for the CDR3 is TGCAGCGTTGTATTTTCCTGGACAGGGGGCTTCCAAGAGACCCAGTACTTC. This chain uses TRBV29-1 with TRBJ2-5; 11 bases align to TRBD1. The CDR3 length is 17 residues. Trimming at V came to 4 bases and at J to 1 base, leaving 11 bases not matched to a gene. From germline, CDR1 is SQVTM and CDR2 ANQGSEA.

The chain combines TRBV6-5 with TRBJ1-5; TRBD1 might be the D (6 bases). The V and J ends lost 2 bases and 6 bases respectively, with 11 bases between them. The germline V gene has CDR1 MNHEY and CDR2 SVGAGI. The CDR3 length is 14 residues. CDR3 amino acids: CASSYNRVAQPQHF. Here the CDR3 DNA reads TGTGCCAGCAGTTACAACAGGGTGGCTCAGCCCCAGCATTTT.

V usage is TRBV5-1 and J usage is TRBJ2-3; TRBD2 aligns across 8 bases. J was trimmed by 5 bases and V by 0 bases; bases with no gene match: 8. Germline V gene lookup returns CDR1 SGHRS and CDR2 YFSETQ. There are 16 residues in the CDR3. CDR3 sequence reads: CASSLAGGGIRDTQYF. For the CDR3, the DNA is TGCGCCAGCAGCTTGGCCGGCGGGGGGATAAGAGATACGCAGTATTTT.

CDR3 sequence reads: CASSTRQLNYGYTF. DNA of the CDR3: TGTGCCAGTAGTACCCGACAGCTCAACTATGGCTACACCTTC. The J gene is TRBJ1-2, the V gene TRBV19, with D perhaps matching TRBD1 (5 bases). V was pared by 4 bases and J by 2 bases, with 11 bases between. CDR3 length: 14 residues. Germline V CDR1 and CDR2: LNHDA, SQIVND (reference sequence). Together with reference TRBV19 and TRBJ1-2, the CDR3 gives the full variable domain: DGGITQSPKYLFRKEGQNVTLSCEQNLNHDAMYWYRQDPGQGLRLIYYSQIVNDFQKGDIAEGYSVSREKKESFPLTVTSAQKNPTAFYLCASSTRQLNYGYTFGSGTRLTVV.

Only one count was recorded for this clone. J is TRBJ1-1 and V is TRBV9; D not certain. V shed 0 bases and J shed 0 bases, with 9 bases lying between them. There are 15 residues in the CDR3. Germline values: CDR1 SGDLS, CDR2 YYNGEE. For the CDR3, the DNA is TGTGCCAGCAGCGTAGGTTCAGGAATGAACACTGAAGCTTTCTTT. Translated: CASSVGSGMNTEAFF.

The chain recombines TRBV10-3 with TRBJ1-2; D may be TRBD1 (5 bases). The CDR3 is 15 amino acids. Germline V gene lookup returns CDR1 ENHRY and CDR2 SYGVKD. Trimming took off 10 bases at V and 0 bases at J, with 18 bases between the two ends. The CDR3 loop is CATAIDGASNYGYTF. The CDR3 DNA reads TGTGCCACCGCGATTGACGGGGCCTCTAACTATGGCTACACCTTC.

The genes are TRBV4-3 and TRBJ1-2; 9 positions agree with TRBD1. V dropped 2 bases and J dropped 8; count of bases not matched to a gene: 15. This CDR3 has 17 amino acids. Germline V CDR1 and CDR2: LGHNA, YSLEER. CDR3 bases: TGCGCCAGCAGCCAACCCAAGCTTCCGGGACAGGGCGGAGGCTACACCTTC. Its translation is CASSQPKLPGQGGGYTF.

The chain couples TRBV4-3 to TRBJ1-1, with no clear D. V lost 3 bases to trimming and J lost 3 bases, with 8 bases between them. There are 13 residues in the CDR3. Germline loops: CDR1 LGHNA, CDR2 YSLEER. The CDR3 region has the DNA TGCGCCAGCAGCCAGGCCGAGGACACTGAAGCTTTCTTT. It translates to CASSQAEDTEAFF.

The chain links TRBV10-3 to TRBJ2-5; weak D call: TRBD1 (5 bases). Trimming shortened V by 2 bases and J by 1 base, and 8 bases separated the two germline ends. The CDR3 has 14 amino acids. Germline CDR1 reads ENHRY; CDR2 reads SYGVKD. The CDR3 here is CAISEVDIQETQYF. The DNA of the CDR3 is TGTGCCATCAGTGAGGTGGACATCCAAGAGACCCAGTACTTC.

V and J are TRBV24-1 and TRBJ2-7; 8 positions agree with TRBD2. Germline V gene lookup returns CDR1 KGHDR and CDR2 SFDVKD. This CDR3 is built from 14 residues. J gave up 7 bases and V 5 bases, and 9 bases lay outside the gene matches. CDR3 protein: CATSAHGGAGEQYF. CDR3 nucleotide sequence: TGTGCCACCAGTGCTCACGGGGGGGCAGGTGAGCAGTACTTC.

This chain uses TRBV6-5 with TRBJ1-3; the D is unclear. V lost 10 bases and J lost 1, with 11 bases in between. The CDR3 has 13 amino acids. Looked up from germline, CDR1 is MNHEY and CDR2 is SVGAGI. The CDR3 DNA reads TGTGCCACCAGGCGGCTATCTGGAAACACCATATATTTT. Translation gives CATRRLSGNTIYF.

The rearrangement uses TRBV18 and TRBJ1-5, with unresolved D. Germline lookup yields CDR1 KGHSH and CDR2 LQKENI. The CDR3 contains 15 residues. The germline V and J ends were trimmed by 4 bases and 6 bases, with 16 bases remaining between them. The CDR3 DNA reads as TGTGCCAGCTCACGAGGGAGCCCTTCGGTTCAGCCCCAGCATTTT. It codes for CASSRGSPSVQPQHF. Full variable domain (remainder filled in from reference TRBV18 and TRBJ1-5): NAGVMQNPRHLVRRRGQEARLRCSPMKGHSHVYWYRQLPEEGLKFMVYLQKENIIDESGMPKERFSAEFPKEGPSILRIQQVVRGDSAAYFCASSRGSPSVQPQHFGDGTRLSIL.

The chain recombines TRBV19 with TRBJ1-4; D not resolved. In germline, CDR1 is LNHDA, CDR2 SQIVND (reference sequence). V was cut by 4 bases and J by 5 bases, with 5 bases left in between. CDR3 length: 12 residues. CDR3 sequence: CASSKINEKLFF. CDR3 coding DNA: TGTGCCAGTAGTAAGATAAATGAAAAACTGTTTTTT. Filled out from reference TRBV19 and TRBJ1-4, the complete variable domain reads DGGITQSPKYLFRKEGQNVTLSCEQNLNHDAMYWYRQDPGQGLRLIYYSQIVNDFQKGDIAEGYSVSREKKESFPLTVTSAQKNPTAFYLCASSKINEKLFFGSGTQLSVL.

This chain links TRBV15 with TRBJ2-7; maybe TRBD2 (6 bases). The CDR3 consists of 15 residues. V lost 0 bases and J lost 2, with 11 bases in between. CDR1 and CDR2 (germline): LNHNV, YYDKDF (reference sequence). The CDR3 DNA sequence: TGTGCCACCAGCAGAGATCTGGGGGGTCCCTACGAGCAGTACTTC. Translation gives CATSRDLGGPYEQYF.

The rearrangement joins TRBV3-1 (or the pseudogene TRBV3-2) to TRBJ1-6; D remains unclear. The CDR3 spans 11 residues. Trimming shortened V by 4 bases and J by 12 bases, and 7 bases separated the two germline ends. Germline V lookup: CDR1 LGHDT, CDR2 YNNKEL (reference sequence). CDR3 DNA sequence: TGTGCCAGCAGCCTTCAAGGACCCCTCCACTTT. This gives the protein CASSLQGPLHF.

V and J are TRBV4-1 and TRBJ1-1, with D tentatively TRBD1 (6 bases). Germline V gives CDR1 MGHRA, CDR2 YSYEKL. Trimming removed 2 bases from V and 5 bases from J, with 12 bases in between. CDR3 length: 14 residues. This chain's CDR3 is CASSQTTGRTEAFF. DNA of the CDR3: TGCGCCAGCAGCCAAACTACAGGGCGTACTGAAGCTTTCTTT.

This clone was seen a single time. The V call is TRBV18, the J call TRBJ1-2; D is ambiguous. Trimming stripped 2 bases from V and 1 base from J, with 8 bases between. The CDR3 sequence is 14 residues long. The germline gives CDR1 KGHSH, CDR2 LQKENI. CDR3 amino acids: CASSPEADNYGYTF. The CDR3 coding sequence is TGTGCCAGCTCACCAGAGGCCGATAACTATGGCTACACCTTC.

A note on this clone: The sample contains more than one DNA sequence encoding this CDR3. The chain joins TRBV19 to TRBJ1-3; 8 positions agree with TRBD1. CDR1 is LNHDA and CDR2 is SQIVND in the germline V gene (reference sequence). Germline trimming cut 4 bases from V and 4 bases from J; bases unmatched to any gene: 3. CDR3 size: 14 residues. In DNA, the CDR3 is TGTGCCAGTAGTAGCACAGGGGGAGGAAACACCATATATTTT. Its protein is CASSSTGGGNTIYF.